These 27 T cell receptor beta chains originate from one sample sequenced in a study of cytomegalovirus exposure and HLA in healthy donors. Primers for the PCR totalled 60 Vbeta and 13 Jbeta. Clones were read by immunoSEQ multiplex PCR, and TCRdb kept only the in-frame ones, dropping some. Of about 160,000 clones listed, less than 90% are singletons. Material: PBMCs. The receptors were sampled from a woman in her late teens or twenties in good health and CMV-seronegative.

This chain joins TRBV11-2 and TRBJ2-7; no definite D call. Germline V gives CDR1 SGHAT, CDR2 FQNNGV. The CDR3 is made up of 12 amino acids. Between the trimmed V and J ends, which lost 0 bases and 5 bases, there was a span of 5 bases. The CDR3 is CASSLDSHEQYF. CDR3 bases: TGTGCCAGCAGCTTAGATAGCCACGAGCAGTACTTC.

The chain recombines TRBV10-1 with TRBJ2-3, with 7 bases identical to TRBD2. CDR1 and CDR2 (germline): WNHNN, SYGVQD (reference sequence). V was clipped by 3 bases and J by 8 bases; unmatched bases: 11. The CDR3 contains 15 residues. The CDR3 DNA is TGCGCCAGCAGTGACCTCAGGGAGGGGCCAGTTACGCAGTATTTT. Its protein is CASSDLREGPVTQYF.

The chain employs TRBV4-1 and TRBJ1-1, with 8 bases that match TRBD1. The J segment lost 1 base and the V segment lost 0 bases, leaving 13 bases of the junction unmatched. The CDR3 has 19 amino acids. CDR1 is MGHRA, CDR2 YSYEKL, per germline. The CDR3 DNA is TGCGCCAGCAGCCAAGATCGATGGCAGGGGGCTACCGGGAACACTGAAGCTTTCTTT. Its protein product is CASSQDRWQGATGNTEAFF.

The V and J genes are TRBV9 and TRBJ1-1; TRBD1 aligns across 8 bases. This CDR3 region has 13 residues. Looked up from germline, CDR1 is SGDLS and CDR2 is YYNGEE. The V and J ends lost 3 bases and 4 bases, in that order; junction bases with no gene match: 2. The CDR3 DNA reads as TGTGCCAGCAGCGCCACAGGGGGCACTGAAGCTTTCTTT. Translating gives CASSATGGTEAFF.

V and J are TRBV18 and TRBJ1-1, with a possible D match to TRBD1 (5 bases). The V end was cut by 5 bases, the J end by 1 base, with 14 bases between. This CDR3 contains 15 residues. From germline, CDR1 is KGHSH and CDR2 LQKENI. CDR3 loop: CASSLTAVGNTEAFF. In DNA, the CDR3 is TGTGCCAGCTCATTGACAGCCGTGGGGAACACTGAAGCTTTCTTT.

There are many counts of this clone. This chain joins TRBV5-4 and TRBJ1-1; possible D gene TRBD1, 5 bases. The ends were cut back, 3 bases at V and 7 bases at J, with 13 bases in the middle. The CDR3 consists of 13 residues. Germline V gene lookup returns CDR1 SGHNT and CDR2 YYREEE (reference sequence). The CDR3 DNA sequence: TGTGCCAGCAGCTCTGGGGGGAAGGATGAAGCTTTCTTT. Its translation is CASSSGGKDEAFF.

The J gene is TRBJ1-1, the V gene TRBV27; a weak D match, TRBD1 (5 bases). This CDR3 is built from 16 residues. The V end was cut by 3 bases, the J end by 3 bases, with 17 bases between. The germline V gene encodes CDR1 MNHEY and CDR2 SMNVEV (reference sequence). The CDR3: CASSFSAGGVDTEAFF. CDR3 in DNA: TGTGCCAGCAGTTTCTCTGCTGGGGGGGTGGACACTGAAGCTTTCTTT.

The CDR3 DNA reads TGTGCCAGCAGTTCTCCCCCGGGACAGGGTATCCCGCCCTACGAGCAGTACTTC. Translation gives CASSSPPGQGIPPYEQYF. The chain is built from TRBV28 and TRBJ2-7, with 9 bases aligning to TRBD1. Germline CDR1 is MDHEN and CDR2 is SYDVKM. The trim removed 4 bases at V and 2 bases at J, leaving 15 bases unmatched. The CDR3 is 18 residues long.

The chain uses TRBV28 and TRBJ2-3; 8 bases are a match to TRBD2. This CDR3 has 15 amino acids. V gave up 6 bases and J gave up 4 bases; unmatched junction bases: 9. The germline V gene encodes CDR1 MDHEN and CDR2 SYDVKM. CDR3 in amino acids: CASSPHRGGADTQYF. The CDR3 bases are TGTGCCAGCAGCCCCCACCGGGGGGGTGCAGATACGCAGTATTTT. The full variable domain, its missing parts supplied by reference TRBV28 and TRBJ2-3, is DVKVTQSSRYLVKRTGEKVFLECVQDMDHENMFWYRQDPGLGLRLIYFSYDVKMKEKGDIPEGYSVSREKKERFSLILESASTNQTSMYLCASSPHRGGADTQYFGPGTRLTVL.

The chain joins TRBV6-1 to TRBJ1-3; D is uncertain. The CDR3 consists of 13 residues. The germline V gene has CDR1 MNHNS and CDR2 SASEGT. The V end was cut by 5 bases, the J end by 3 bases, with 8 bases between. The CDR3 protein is CASSPLGGNTIYF. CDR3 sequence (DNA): TGTGCCAGCAGTCCCCTAGGTGGAAACACCATATATTTT.

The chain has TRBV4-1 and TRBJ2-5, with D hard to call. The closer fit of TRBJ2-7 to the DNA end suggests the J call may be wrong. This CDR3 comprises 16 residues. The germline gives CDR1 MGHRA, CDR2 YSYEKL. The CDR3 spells CASSQDGSQLGYEQYF. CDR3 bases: TGCGCCAGCAGCCAAGATGGGTCGCAGCTAGGTTACGAGCAGTACTTC.

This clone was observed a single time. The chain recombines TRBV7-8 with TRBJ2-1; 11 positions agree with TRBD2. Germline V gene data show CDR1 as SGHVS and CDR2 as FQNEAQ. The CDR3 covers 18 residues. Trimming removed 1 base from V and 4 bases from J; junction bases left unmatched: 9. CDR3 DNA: TGTGCCAGCAGCTTAGGGGGACTAGCGGATGGGTCATACAATGAGCAGTTCTTC. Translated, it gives CASSLGGLADGSYNEQFF.

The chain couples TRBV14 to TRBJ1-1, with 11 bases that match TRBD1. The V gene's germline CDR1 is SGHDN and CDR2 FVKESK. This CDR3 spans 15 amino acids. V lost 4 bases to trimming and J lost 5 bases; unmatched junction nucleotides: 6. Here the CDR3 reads CASSPGQGAFTEAFF. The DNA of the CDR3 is TGTGCCAGCAGCCCCGGACAGGGGGCATTTACTGAAGCTTTCTTT. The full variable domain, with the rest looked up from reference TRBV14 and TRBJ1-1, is EAGVTQFPSHSVIEKGQTVTLRCDPISGHDNLYWYRRVMGKEIKFLLHFVKESKQDESGMPNNRFLAERTGGTYSTLKVQPAELEDSGVYFCASSPGQGAFTEAFFGQGTRLTVV.

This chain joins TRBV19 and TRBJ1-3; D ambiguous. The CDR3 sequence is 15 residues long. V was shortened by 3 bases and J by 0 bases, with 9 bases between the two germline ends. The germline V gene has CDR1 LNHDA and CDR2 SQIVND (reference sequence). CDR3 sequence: CASSIEQFSGNTIYF. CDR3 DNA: TGTGCCAGTAGTATTGAACAGTTCTCTGGAAACACCATATATTTT.

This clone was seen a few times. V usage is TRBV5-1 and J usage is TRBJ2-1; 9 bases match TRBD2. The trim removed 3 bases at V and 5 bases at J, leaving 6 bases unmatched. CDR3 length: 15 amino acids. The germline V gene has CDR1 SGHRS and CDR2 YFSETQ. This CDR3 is CASSSLAGEDNEQFF. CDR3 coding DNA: TGCGCCAGCAGCTCGTTAGCGGGGGAGGACAATGAGCAGTTCTTC.

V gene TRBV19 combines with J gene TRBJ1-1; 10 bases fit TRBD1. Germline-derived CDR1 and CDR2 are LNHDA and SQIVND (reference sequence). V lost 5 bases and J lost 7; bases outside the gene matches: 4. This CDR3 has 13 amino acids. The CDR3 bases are TGTGCCAGTAGTTTAGGACAGGGGGTTGAAGCTTTCTTT. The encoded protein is CASSLGQGVEAFF.

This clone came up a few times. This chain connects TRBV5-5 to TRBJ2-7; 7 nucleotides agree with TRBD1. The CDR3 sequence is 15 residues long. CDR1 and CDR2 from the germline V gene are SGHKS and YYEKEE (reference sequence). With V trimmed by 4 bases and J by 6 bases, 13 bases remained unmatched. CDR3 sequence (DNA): TGTGCCAGCAGCAGAACGCAGACAGGGCTAGGCGAGCAGTACTTC. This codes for CASSRTQTGLGEQYF.

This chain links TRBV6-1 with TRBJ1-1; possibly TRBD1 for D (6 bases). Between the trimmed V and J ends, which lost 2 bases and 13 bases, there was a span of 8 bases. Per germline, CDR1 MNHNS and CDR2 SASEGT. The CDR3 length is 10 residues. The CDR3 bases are TGTGCCAGCAGTGAACTCAGGGGTTTCTTT. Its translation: CASSELRGFF.

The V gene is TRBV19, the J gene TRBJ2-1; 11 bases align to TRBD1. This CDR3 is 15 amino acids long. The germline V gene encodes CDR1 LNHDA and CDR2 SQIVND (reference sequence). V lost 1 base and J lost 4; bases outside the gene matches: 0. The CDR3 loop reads CASSIGDRGYNEQFF. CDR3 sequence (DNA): TGTGCCAGTAGTATAGGGGACAGGGGGTACAATGAGCAGTTCTTC.

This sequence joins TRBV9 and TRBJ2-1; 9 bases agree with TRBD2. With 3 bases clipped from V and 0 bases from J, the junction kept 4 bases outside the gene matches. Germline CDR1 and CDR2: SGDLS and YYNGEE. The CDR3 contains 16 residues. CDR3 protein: CASSGAGGSSYNEQFF. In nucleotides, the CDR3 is TGTGCCAGCAGCGGGGCGGGGGGGAGCTCCTACAATGAGCAGTTCTTC.

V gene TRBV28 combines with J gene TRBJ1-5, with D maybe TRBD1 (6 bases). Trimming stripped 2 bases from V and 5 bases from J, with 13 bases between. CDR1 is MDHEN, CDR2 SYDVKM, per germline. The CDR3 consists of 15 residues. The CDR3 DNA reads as TGTGCCAGCAGTTTACTGGGGGCGTACGATCAGCCCCAGCATTTT. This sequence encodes CASSLLGAYDQPQHF.

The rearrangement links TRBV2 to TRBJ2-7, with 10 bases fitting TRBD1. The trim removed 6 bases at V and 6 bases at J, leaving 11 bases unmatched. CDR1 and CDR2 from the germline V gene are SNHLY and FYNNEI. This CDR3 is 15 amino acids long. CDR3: CASSARGTGVAEQYF. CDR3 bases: TGTGCCAGCAGCGCTCGCGGGACAGGGGTGGCCGAGCAGTACTTC.

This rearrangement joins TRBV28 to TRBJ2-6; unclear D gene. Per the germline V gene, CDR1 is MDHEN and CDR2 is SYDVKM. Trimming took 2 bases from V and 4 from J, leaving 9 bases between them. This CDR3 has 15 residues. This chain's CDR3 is CASSLGAQGANVLTF. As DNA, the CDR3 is TGTGCCAGCAGTTTAGGAGCCCAAGGGGCCAACGTCCTGACTTTC.

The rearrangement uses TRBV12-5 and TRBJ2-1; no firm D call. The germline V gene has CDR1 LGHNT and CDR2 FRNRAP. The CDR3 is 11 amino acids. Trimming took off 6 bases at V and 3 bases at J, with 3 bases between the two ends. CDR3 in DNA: TGTGCTAGTGGCTTCTACAATGAGCAGTTCTTC. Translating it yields CASGFYNEQFF.

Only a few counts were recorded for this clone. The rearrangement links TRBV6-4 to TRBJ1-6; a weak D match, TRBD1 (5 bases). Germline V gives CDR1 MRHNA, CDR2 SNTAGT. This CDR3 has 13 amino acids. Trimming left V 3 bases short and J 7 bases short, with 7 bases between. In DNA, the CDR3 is TGTGCCAGCAGTGAGAAGGGGAATTCACCCCTCCACTTT. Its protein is CASSEKGNSPLHF.

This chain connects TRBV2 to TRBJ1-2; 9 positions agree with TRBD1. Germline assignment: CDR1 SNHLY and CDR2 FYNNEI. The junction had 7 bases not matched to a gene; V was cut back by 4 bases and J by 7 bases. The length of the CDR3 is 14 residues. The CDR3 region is CASSVDRGVGGYTF. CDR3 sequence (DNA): TGTGCCAGCAGTGTGGACAGGGGAGTCGGTGGCTACACCTTC.

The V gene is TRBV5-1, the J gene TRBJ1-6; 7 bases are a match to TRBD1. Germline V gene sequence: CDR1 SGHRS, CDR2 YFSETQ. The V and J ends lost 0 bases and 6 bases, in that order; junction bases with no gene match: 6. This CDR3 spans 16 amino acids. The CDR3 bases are TGCGCCAGCAGCTTGGGCCGGGACAGCGTTAATTCACCCCTCCACTTT. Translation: CASSLGRDSVNSPLHF.